The present entry profiles one TCR beta chain with its context. V lost 0 bases, J lost 0 bases, and 4 bases stayed unmatched. The CDR3 sequence is 16 residues long. CDR1 and CDR2 from the germline V gene are SGHRS and YFSETQ. Libraries were prepared by immunoSEQ multiplex PCR; TCRdb keeps only in-frame clonotypes and omits some of them. This sample carries approximately 230,000 clones, around 82% of them seen once, and the ten largest clones take approximately 5%. This specimen belongs to a study of blood T cell repertoires in COVID-19. This receptor was identified in a woman aged 80 or over with active or convalescent COVID-19. Sequenced: peripheral blood. The V gene is TRBV5-1, the J gene TRBJ1-1; 8 nucleotides line up with TRBD1. The CDR3 loop reads CASSLGGRGLNTEAFF. CDR3 bases: TGCGCCAGCAGCTTGGGTGGCAGGGGGCTGAACACTGAAGCTTTCTTT.